Presented here are 27 T cell receptor delta chains from one specimen sequenced in a study of gamma-delta T cells after stem cell transplantation. TCRdb re-analyzed the RT-PCR reads via CATT. The data contain 1,500 to 2,000 delta-chain clones, over 1.5% of them singletons. Sequencing was performed on gamma-delta T cells. The receptor set was obtained from a human donor. It is not recorded whose cells these are; they may come from a transplant donor.

By sample fraction, this clone is medium-sized. A far larger clone lies a single base away; this is likely a read error. V gene TRDV2 combines with J gene TRDJ1; 7 bases are a match to TRDD3. Germline V gene sequence: CDR1 GEAIGNYY, CDR2 EKD. The CDR3 totals 15 residues. CDR3 protein: CACDTLGAYTYKLIF. Written as DNA, the CDR3 is TGTGCCTGTGACACGCTGGGGGCCTACACCTATAAACTCATCTTT.

With respect to this clone: The TCRdb record carries a much larger clone's protein, which differs from this DNA's translation at residue 18; a read error is the likely cause, and the protein listed here is the DNA translation. This chain joins TRDV1 and TRDJ1; 12 nucleotides line up with TRDD3. This CDR3 spans 21 amino acids. Germline-derived CDR1 and CDR2 are TSWWSYY and QGS. The CDR3 region is CALGEISYSWGIRGDTDRLIF. In DNA, the CDR3 is TGTGCTCTTGGGGAAATTTCCTACTCCTGGGGGATACGAGGCGACACCGATAGACTCATCTTT.

This clone was seen only a few times. TCRdb lists the protein of a much larger clone for this DNA, which differs at residue 3, so this is likely a read error; the protein given here is translated from the DNA itself. This sequence joins TRDV2 and TRDJ1, with 9 bases that match TRDD3. CDR3 length equals 15 residues. In germline, CDR1 is GEAIGNYY, CDR2 EKD. CDR3 DNA: TGTGCCTATGACTCCGTTGGGGGATATTCCGATAAACTCATCTTT. It encodes CAYDSVGGYSDKLIF.

There are a few counts of this clone. The protein TCRdb gives is from a much larger clone and does not agree with this DNA's translation at residue 5, likely a read error; the protein shown here comes from the DNA. The chain couples TRDV2 to TRDJ1; 7 positions match TRDD3. The CDR3 loop spans 20 amino acids. Germline CDR1 is GEAIGNYY and CDR2 is EKD. With 3 bases clipped from V and 2 bases from J, the junction kept 23 bases outside the gene matches. The CDR3 spells CACDPVGGSHKLFVTDKLIF. The CDR3 DNA sequence: TGTGCCTGTGACCCCGTAGGGGGATCCCACAAACTCTTCGTGACCGATAAACTCATCTTT.

This clone was observed a handful of times. This DNA translates differently at residue 11 from the TCRdb protein, which is that of a much larger clone; a read error is likely, and the protein shown is the DNA's own translation. The chain uses TRDV2 and TRDJ1; TRDD3 agrees at 7 bases. Germline V gene sequence: CDR1 GEAIGNYY, CDR2 EKD. The junction had 15 bases not matched to a gene; V was cut back by 3 bases and J by 0 bases. The CDR3 totals 18 residues. In nucleotides, the CDR3 is TGTGCCTGTGACCCGGTAATACTGGGGTCGGCGTACACCGATAAACTCATCTTT. It codes for CACDPVILGSAYTDKLIF.

On this clone itself: Translating this DNA gives a protein that differs at residues 10 and 14 from the TCRdb one, which belongs to a much larger clone; a read error is likely, and the protein shown is this translation. CDR3 coding DNA: TGTGCCTGTGACACACTATATGCTGGGGAATACGAAAACGCCGATAAACTCATCTTT. Residues: CACDTLYAGEYENADKLIF. The chain joins TRDV2 to TRDJ1; maybe TRDD3 (6 bases). Per the germline V gene, CDR1 is GEAIGNYY and CDR2 is EKD. V dropped 1 base and J dropped 3 bases, with 26 bases sitting between them. The CDR3 extends over 19 amino acids.

This clone is deemed medium-sized. A single base is all that separates this from a far larger clone, so a read error is likely. The rearrangement joins TRDV1 to TRDJ1; TRDD2 is a possible D gene (8 bases). The CDR3 has 19 amino acids. CDR1 TSWWSYY and CDR2 QGS come from the germline V gene. CDR3 in amino acids: CALGTPFLILGNGADKPIF. The CDR3 region has the DNA TGTGCTCTTGGGACCCCCTTCCTAATACTGGGGAACGGGGCCGATAAACCCATCTTT.

In this sample, this clone turned up a few times. This DNA's translation differs at residue 13 from TCRdb's protein, which comes from a much larger clone; a read error is likely, and the protein shown is translated from the DNA. The chain recombines TRDV1 with TRDJ1, with TRDD3 matching over 10 bases. With V trimmed by 1 base and J by 3 bases, 14 bases remained unmatched. Germline values: CDR1 TSWWSYY, CDR2 QGS. This CDR3 is 19 amino acids long. The CDR3 spells CALGERSSTGGLIADKLIF. The CDR3 DNA follows: TGTGCTCTTGGGGAACGATCGAGCACTGGGGGATTGATAGCCGATAAACTCATCTTT.

In the case of this clone: A much larger clonotype is one base distant, so this may be a read error. The sample carries other DNA sequences with the same CDR3. V and J are TRDV2 and TRDJ1; 12 nucleotides line up with TRDD3. The CDR3 length is 18 residues. Germline V gene sequence: CDR1 GEAIGNYY, CDR2 EKD. The CDR3 is CACDPLLGDTPNTDKLIF. The DNA for the CDR3 is TGTGCCTGTGACCCTCTACTGGGGGATACTCCGAACACCGACAAACTCATCTTT.

This clone showed up just a few times. A read error likely explains why the TCRdb protein, taken from a much larger clone, differs from this DNA's translation at residue 13; the protein shown is translated from the DNA. The V and J genes are TRAV38-2/DV8 and TRDJ1; a weak D match, TRDD2 (7 bases). V lost 1 base and J 0 bases, leaving 28 bases between the germline ends. Per germline, CDR1 TSESDYY and CDR2 QEAYKQQN. CDR3 length equals 21 residues. CDR3 nucleotide sequence: TGTGCTTATAGGAGCCTTTCCTACGCCGACTGGGTGACCCTATACACCGATAAACTCATCTTT. It is translated as CAYRSLSYADWVTLYTDKLIF.

A remark on this clone: TCRdb's protein for this DNA is that of a much larger clone and differs from the translation at residue 10, likely a read error; the protein shown is the DNA translation. The chain employs TRDV2 and TRDJ1, with TRDD3 as a possible D gene (6 bases). The CDR3 has 19 residues. Per the germline V gene, CDR1 is GEAIGNYY and CDR2 is EKD. Trimming took off 1 base at V and 0 bases at J, with 23 bases between the two ends. The CDR3 nucleotides are TGTGCCTGTGACACACTATATGCTGGGGAATACGAAAACACCGATAAACTCATCTTT. This encodes CACDTLYAGEYENTDKLIF.

With regard to this clone: The protein TCRdb gives is from a much larger clone and does not agree with this DNA's translation at residue 9, likely a read error; the protein shown here comes from the DNA. The chain links TRDV2 to TRDJ1; 9 bases match TRDD3. Germline CDR1 is GEAIGNYY and CDR2 is EKD. The CDR3 consists of 16 residues. V lost 3 bases to trimming and J lost 0 bases; unmatched junction nucleotides: 7. CDR3 bases: TGTGCCTGTGACGTACTGGGGGAGGAATACACCGATAAACTCATCTTT. This translates into CACDVLGEEYTDKLIF.

Of note for this clone: This likely stems from a read error, as it lies one base from a far larger clone. The sample contains more than one DNA sequence encoding this CDR3. V usage is TRDV2 and J usage is TRDJ3; the match to TRDD3 covers 10 bases. CDR1 is GEAIGNYY and CDR2 is EKD in the germline V gene. The CDR3 spans 20 residues. In nucleotides, the CDR3 is TGTGCCTGTGACACCGGGACTGGGGGATTCCCTTCCTGGGACACTCGACAGATGTTTTTC. Translation: CACDTGTGGFPSWDTRQMFF.

This clone is classed as medium-sized. A far larger clone is off by one base, so a read error is likely. The chain has TRDV1 and TRDJ1; the D gene is possibly TRDD2 (8 bases). This CDR3 is built from 19 residues. CDR1 is TSWWSYY, CDR2 QGS, per germline. With 8 bases removed from V and 3 bases from J, the gap between germline ends came to 31 bases. The CDR3 nucleotides are TGTGCTCTTAGGACCCCCTTCCTAATACTGGGGAACGGGGCCGATAAACTCATCTTT. Amino acids: CALRTPFLILGNGADKLIF.

By sample share, this clone is medium-sized (0.01 to 0.1%). The chain is built from TRDV2 and TRDJ1; 8 nucleotides line up with TRDD3. Germline-derived CDR1 and CDR2 are GEAIGNYY and EKD. The CDR3 is 18 residues long. V dropped 0 bases and J dropped 0; count of bases not matched to a gene: 11. In nucleotides, the CDR3 is TGTGCCTGTGACACCCTACCTACTGGGGGTAATTACACCGATAAACTCATCTTT. Its translation: CACDTLPTGGNYTDKLIF.

Note on this clone: A far larger clone is one nucleotide away, so this likely arose from a read error. Other DNA sequences within the sample encode an identical CDR3. The rearrangement joins TRDV2 to TRDJ1; TRDD3 might be the D (6 bases). Trimming left V 4 bases short and J 3 bases short, with 14 bases between. This CDR3 has 14 residues. Germline CDR1 is GEAIGNYY and CDR2 is EKD. The CDR3 DNA reads TGTGCCTGTGAACTACTAGGGGATCCCGATAAACTCATCTTT. It yields the protein CACELLGDPDKLIF.

Sample share makes this clone medium-sized. With a far larger clone one base away, a read error is the likely cause. The rearrangement links TRDV2 to TRDJ3; 12 bases map to TRDD3. This CDR3 contains 22 residues. The germline CDR1 and CDR2 sequences are GEAIGNYY and EKD. CDR3 in amino acids: CARDTVLGDTIPSSWDTRQMFF. In nucleotides, the CDR3 is TGTGCCCGTGACACAGTACTGGGGGATACTATCCCCAGCTCCTGGGACACCCGACAGATGTTTTTC.

On this clone itself: It differs at one base from a far larger clone, so likely a read error. The same CDR3 arises from other DNA sequences in this sample as well. V is TRDV2 and J is TRDJ1; TRDD3 might be the D (6 bases). This CDR3 has 15 residues. Trimming left V 0 bases short and J 2 bases short, with 12 bases between. Germline-derived CDR1 and CDR2 are GEAIGNYY and EKD. CDR3 in DNA: TGTGCCTGTGACACCGGTGGGGGGTTTACCGATAAACTCATCTTT. Translating it yields CACDTGGGFTDKLIF.

Note on this clone: This is likely an artifact of a read error, given a far larger clone one base away. Other DNA sequences in this specimen translate into the identical CDR3. The genes are TRDV2 and TRDJ1; D call uncertain. The germline gives CDR1 GEAIGNYY, CDR2 EKD. Trimming left V 2 bases short and J 2 bases short, with 17 bases between. The CDR3 runs to 16 residues. CDR3 bases: TGTGCCTGTGACAAGGCCTGGCTAGGGAATACCGATAAACTCATCTTT. Its protein product is CACDKAWLGNTDKLIF.

Of note for this clone: A much larger clone lies one base from this, so it may be a read error. Other nucleotide sequences in the sample specify the same CDR3. The rearrangement joins TRDV1 to TRDJ1, with 10 bases lining up with TRDD3. Losses at the gene ends were 3 bases for V and 10 bases for J; bases not matched to a gene: 20. The germline CDR1 and CDR2 sequences are TSWWSYY and QGS. There are 18 residues in the CDR3. In nucleotides, the CDR3 is TGTGCTCTTGGGGACCACCGGCGGGCTGGGGGATATGCGGGCAGACTCATCTTT. It specifies CALGDHRRAGGYAGRLIF.

By its share, this clone is large. In the same sample, other DNA sequences code for this CDR3. This chain uses TRDV2 with TRDJ1; 12 bases fit TRDD3. In germline, CDR1 is GEAIGNYY, CDR2 EKD. The V and J ends lost 4 bases and 0 bases, in that order; junction bases with no gene match: 8. The CDR3 loop spans 17 amino acids. The CDR3 spells CACEELGDTRYTDKLIF. DNA of the CDR3: TGTGCCTGTGAGGAGCTGGGGGATACGAGGTACACCGATAAACTCATCTTT.

This clone came up a few times. A far larger clone is only one base removed, so a read error is likely. In the same sample, other DNA sequences code for this CDR3. V and J are TRDV2 and TRDJ1; no clear D gene. This CDR3 region has 15 residues. V was pared by 0 bases and J by 0 bases, with 10 bases between. CDR1 is GEAIGNYY and CDR2 is EKD in the germline V gene. CDR3 sequence: CACDTVSQNTDKLIF. The CDR3 region has the DNA TGTGCCTGTGACACCGTATCACAAAACACCGATAAACTCATCTTT.

Concerning this clone itself: A read error likely explains this, since a far larger clone differs by one base. Other DNA sequences in this sample translate to the same CDR3. This rearrangement joins TRDV2 to TRDJ1; 9 bases map to TRDD3. The length of the CDR3 is 16 residues. In germline, CDR1 is GEAIGNYY, CDR2 EKD. The CDR3 loop reads CACDVLGEKYTDKLIF. CDR3 DNA sequence: TGTGCTTGTGACGTACTGGGGGAGAAATACACCGATAAACTCATCTTT.

The sample holds a few counts of this clone. A far bigger clonotype differs at one base, so this is likely a read error. Other DNA sequences in this specimen translate into the identical CDR3. The CDR3, as DNA: TGTGCCTGTGACCCCGTTGGGGATCGTAAGCATTCCACCGATAAACTCATCTTT. It specifies CACDPVGDRKHSTDKLIF. The chain links TRDV2 to TRDJ1, with a possible D match to TRDD3 (6 bases). Trimming pared 3 bases from V and 1 base from J, leaving 23 bases between. Per the germline V gene, CDR1 is GEAIGNYY and CDR2 is EKD. The CDR3 spans 18 residues.

A word on this clone: The TCRdb protein, from a much larger clone, departs from this DNA's translation at residue 3, likely by read error; the protein shown derives from the DNA. The chain carries TRDV2 and TRDJ1; a weak D match, TRDD3 (6 bases). From germline, CDR1 is GEAIGNYY and CDR2 EKD. The CDR3 contains 18 residues. The chain's CDR3 is CAYDPVGDRKHSTDKLIF. CDR3 coding DNA: TGTGCCTATGACCCCGTTGGGGATCGTAAGCACTCCACCGATAAACTCATCTTT.

In regard to this clone: TCRdb pairs this DNA with a much larger clone's protein that differs at residue 5, likely a read error; the protein shown was translated from the DNA. The gene calls are TRDV2 and TRDJ3, with 12 positions matching TRDD3. J was trimmed by 0 bases and V by 3 bases; bases with no gene match: 14. This CDR3 spans 22 amino acids. Per the germline V gene, CDR1 is GEAIGNYY and CDR2 is EKD. CDR3 coding DNA: TGTGCCTGTGACTCTGTACTGGGGGATACTATCCCCAGCTCCTGGGACACCCGACAGATGTTTTTC. It codes for CACDSVLGDTIPSSWDTRQMFF.

About this clone itself: TCRdb shows a much larger clone's protein in place of this DNA's translation, and the two differ at residue 18, likely through a read error; the protein shown is translated from the DNA. This sequence joins TRDV2 and TRDJ3, with 11 bases aligning to TRDD3. Germline CDR1 and CDR2: GEAIGNYY and EKD. This CDR3 spans 20 amino acids. The CDR3 protein is CACDTANSGGYTWDTRQTFF. CDR3 coding DNA: TGTGCCTGTGACACCGCAAACTCTGGGGGATACACTTGGGACACCCGACAGACGTTTTTC.